A selection of T cell receptor beta chains follows, all from one sample in a study of T cells in Graves' hyperthyroidism and ophthalmopathy. TCRdb analysed the multiplex PCR reads with MiXCR anew, one entry per CDR3 protein. The sample has approximately 740,000 distinct CDR3 sequences; 12% to 15% are singletons. Sequencing used blood. These receptors all come from a woman younger than 35 with Graves' hyperthyroidism. The CDR3 runs from the conserved cysteine through the conserved F or W. Fields, in order: clone size, CDR3 length, J gene, V gene, D gene, CDR3 DNA, CDR3 protein. D genes are given only for firm matches. The size entry is marked missing in some rows and otherwise reads once, few, many or a size class.

.,16,TRBJ2-4,TRBV6-5,.,TGTGCCAGCAGTTATACCAACCTGTTAGCCAAAAACATTCAGTACTTC,CASSYTNLLAKNIQYF
.,15,TRBJ1-2,TRBV6-2/TRBV6-3,.,TGTGCCAGCAGTTCCGAGGGAGATGGTTACTATGGCTACACCTTC,CASSSEGDGYYGYTF
many,13,TRBJ2-1,TRBV30,.,TGTGCCTGGAGTGCTAGCAGCTACAATGAGCAGTTCTTC,CAWSASSYNEQFF
.,15,TRBJ1-4,TRBV4-1,TRBD1,TGCGCCAGCAGCCAGGCGGGACAGGGGGGGGAAAAACTGTTTTTT,CASSQAGQGGEKLFF
many,20,TRBJ2-2,TRBV24-1,TRBD2,TGTGCCACCAGTGATTTCTCCGGGACTAGCGCGTTCGCGAACACCGGGGAGCTGTTTTTT,CATSDFSGTSAFANTGELFF
many,16,TRBJ2-1,TRBV2,.,TGTGCCAGCAAACTAGGTGGGGAGAGCCGTGGGGATGAGCAGTTCTTC,CASKLGGESRGDEQFF
many,14,TRBJ2-3,TRBV20-1,.,TGCAGTGCGAGCGCCTTGGGGGACACAGATACGCAGTATTTT,CSASALGDTDTQYF
few,12,TRBJ1-1,TRBV20-1,TRBD1,TGCAGCCCTGGACAGGGAAACACTGAAGCTTTCTTT,CSPGQGNTEAFF
many,15,TRBJ2-7,TRBV28,.,TGTGCCAGCAGTTCTACCAGGGGAGCCCAGCACGAGCAGTACTTC,CASSSTRGAQHEQYF
many,15,TRBJ2-5,TRBV19,.,TGTGCCAGTAGTACCGGGACTGCTGGGAGAGAGACCCAGTACTTC,CASSTGTAGRETQYF
few,16,TRBJ1-2,TRBV7-9,TRBD1,TGTGCCAGCAGTTTCTCCCAGGGGGACAGAGGGTATGGCTACACCTTC,CASSFSQGDRGYGYTF
.,16,TRBJ2-2,TRBV7-9,TRBD2,TGTGCCAGCAGCGACTCTTTAGCGGGGGACACCGGGGAGCTGTTTTTT,CASSDSLAGDTGELFF
few,14,TRBJ2-1,TRBV4-1,TRBD1,TGCGCCAGCAGCCAGGACAGGAGGTACAATGAGCAGTTCTTC,CASSQDRRYNEQFF
.,14,TRBJ2-5,TRBV29-1,TRBD2,TGCAGCGCCAAACTAGCGGGAGCCAAGGAGACCCAGTACTTC,CSAKLAGAKETQYF
many,14,TRBJ1-2,TRBV5-8,TRBD1,TGTGCCAGCAGCCAGAACAGGGGACAGAATGGCTACACCTTC,CASSQNRGQNGYTF
.,16,TRBJ1-1,TRBV19,TRBD1,TGTGCCAGTACCAATAGCAGGGGGCTATTGAACACTGAAGCTTTCTTT,CASTNSRGLLNTEAFF
few,13,TRBJ2-1,TRBV6-2/TRBV6-3,.,TGTGCCAGCAGTTACCCCCAGGATTTTGAGCAGTTCTTC,CASSYPQDFEQFF
.,13,TRBJ1-5,TRBV10-3,.,TGTGCCATCAGTGAGTCCGGAGCGCAGCCCCAGCATTTT,CAISESGAQPQHF
many,16,TRBJ2-7,TRBV7-9,TRBD2,TGTGCCAGCAGCCAAACTAGCGGGAGTAATCGGCGCGGGCAGTACTTC,CASSQTSGSNRRGQYF
many,13,TRBJ2-3,TRBV28,TRBD1,TGTGCCAGCAGGACAGGGGTTACAGATACGCAGTATTTT,CASRTGVTDTQYF
many,12,TRBJ1-1,TRBV7-9,.,TGTGCCAGCAGCTACGGGTACACTGAAGCTTTCTTT,CASSYGYTEAFF
few,14,TRBJ2-7,TRBV10-3,.,TGTGCCATCAGTGAGGGACAGCAGGGGCAAGAGCAGTACTTC,CAISEGQQGQEQYF
many,13,TRBJ1-5,TRBV12-3/TRBV12-4,.,TGTGCCAGCAGTTTAGAACAGGGACGGCCCCAGCATTTT,CASSLEQGRPQHF
.,16,TRBJ2-1,TRBV9,.,TGTGCCAGCAGCGTAGGTTTCAGGGTCTCCTACAATGAGCAGTTCTTC,CASSVGFRVSYNEQFF
.,13,TRBJ2-3,TRBV20-1,.,TGCAGTGCCTCCGGACCAATCACAGATACGCAGTATTTT,CSASGPITDTQYF
.,20,TRBJ2-1,TRBV28,TRBD2,TGTGCCAGCAGTTTACGCTCCGGGACTAGCGGGAGGGCCGCCTACAATGAGCAGTTCTTC,CASSLRSGTSGRAAYNEQFF
many,16,TRBJ2-5,TRBV20-1,TRBD2,TGCAGTGCTAAGGTTCCTAGCGGGAACACAGCGGAGACCCAGTACTTC,CSAKVPSGNTAETQYF